These T cell receptor beta chains were read from a single sample in a study of graft-versus-host responses after intestinal transplantation. The antigens these receptors bind are not known. Repertoires were generated with immunoSEQ multiplex PCR, while TCRdb's copy carries only in-frame clones and drops some. The top ten clones hold over 0.7% of a sample with 99,000 or so clones, about 90% of them seen once. The input for sequencing was unstimulated CD4+ T cells sorted from spleen or lymph node cells, taken before intestinal transplant. The origin of the receptors is a human donor who received an intestinal transplant. Both conserved end residues are part of each CDR3. Each record gives: D gene, J gene, clone size, V gene, CDR3 protein, CDR3 DNA. A D gene is named only where the DNA matches it firmly. Rows give clone size only sometimes, using once, few, many, or a class for an expanded clone.

>TRBD2|TRBJ2-7|-|TRBV30
CAWKLGARGLGTSEQYF
TGTGCCTGGAAACTTGGGGCTCGGGGACTAGGGACCAGCGAGCAGTACTTC
>TRBD1|TRBJ1-1|-|TRBV7-3
CASSLQGGPNTEAFF
TGTGCCAGCAGCTTACAGGGGGGTCCGAACACTGAAGCTTTCTTT
>-|TRBJ1-6|-|TRBV27
CASSPGPGSPLHF
TGTGCCAGCAGTCCAGGGCCCGGGTCACCCCTCCACTTT
>-|TRBJ2-2|-|TRBV5-1
CASSGANTGELFF
TGCGCCAGCAGCGGCGCGAACACCGGGGAGCTGTTTTTT
>TRBD1|TRBJ1-2|once|TRBV5-1
CASSETGEAANYGYTF
TGCGCCAGCAGCGAGACAGGGGAAGCGGCTAACTATGGCTACACCTTC
>-|TRBJ2-3|few|TRBV27
CASSLFSRNTDTQYF
TGTGCCAGCAGTTTATTCTCGAGAAACACAGATACGCAGTATTTT
>TRBD2|TRBJ2-7|-|TRBV7-2
CASSLLGRDYSYEQYF
TGTGCCAGCAGCTTACTAGGCCGGGACTACTCCTACGAGCAGTACTTC
>-|TRBJ2-7|-|TRBV4-3
CASSQPGLLDEQYF
TGCGCCAGCAGCCAACCCGGACTGCTGGACGAGCAGTACTTC
>-|TRBJ2-2|-|TRBV6-1
CATYPGTANTGELFF
TGTGCCACCTACCCCGGGACCGCAAACACCGGGGAGCTGTTTTTT
>TRBD2|TRBJ2-3|-|TRBV6-5
CASRKVAGDTQYF
TGTGCCAGCAGGAAAGTAGCGGGGGATACGCAGTATTTT
>TRBD1|TRBJ2-1|-|TRBV27
CASSPDRGLNEQFF
TGTGCCAGCAGTCCCGACAGGGGTCTTAATGAGCAGTTCTTC
>-|TRBJ1-1|-|TRBV6-1
CASSGRQNTEAFF
TGTGCCAGCAGTGGACGCCAGAACACTGAAGCTTTCTTT
>-|TRBJ2-7|-|TRBV18
CASSRGIYEQYF
TGTGCCAGCTCACGCGGGATATACGAGCAGTACTTC
>-|TRBJ1-5|-|TRBV2
CASRDSSYQPQHF
TGTGCCAGCAGAGACAGTTCCTATCAGCCCCAGCATTTT
>-|TRBJ2-3|-|TRBV10-1
CASSSGTRGTDTQYF
TGCGCCAGCAGTTCCGGGACCCGAGGAACAGATACGCAGTATTTT
>-|TRBJ1-2|-|TRBV18
CASSPAGGVGYTF
TGTGCCAGCTCCCCGGCTGGGGGGGTTGGCTACACCTTC
>TRBD1|TRBJ1-2|-|TRBV19
CASNPQGGSRGYTF
TGTGCCAGTAACCCCCAGGGGGGGAGTAGAGGCTACACCTTC
>-|TRBJ1-1|-|TRBV6-6
CASRQNTEAFF
TGTGCCAGCAGACAGAACACTGAAGCTTTCTTT
>TRBD1|TRBJ1-5|-|TRBV10-2
CASRPGTGGQPQHF
TGCGCCAGCAGGCCCGGGACAGGGGGTCAGCCCCAGCATTTT
>TRBD2|TRBJ2-5|-|TRBV30
CAWSVAGLAVQETQYF
TGTGCCTGGAGTGTGGCGGGACTAGCCGTCCAAGAGACCCAGTACTTC
>-|TRBJ2-7|-|TRBV6-5
CASSYSKGGSYEQYF
TGTGCCAGCAGTTACTCGAAGGGGGGCTCCTACGAGCAGTACTTC
>-|TRBJ1-5|-|TRBV7-2
CASSLGGGRIWHF
TGTGCCAGCAGCTTAGGAGGGGGGAGGATCTGGCATTTT
>-|TRBJ1-1|-|TRBV6-6
CASSAVNTEAFF
TGTGCCAGCAGTGCAGTGAACACTGAAGCTTTCTTT